This T cell receptor beta chain was retrieved from a study of blood T cell repertoires in COVID-19. Across the whole study: The origin of the acute and convalescent COVID-19 samples was the United States, Italy and Spain.

Authors' methods: Counts of nucleated cells, estimated from reference gene primer amplification, were obtained. Clones were sequenced by immunoSEQ multiplex PCR, and TCRdb holds only the in-frame ones, with some missing. V and J calls and clone size are copied from that table; D and trimming were computed from the DNA. The sample has some 700,000 clones, approximately 90% seen once; the top ten hold about 0.24%. CDR1 and CDR2 from the germline V gene are SGDLS and YYNGEE. Trimming left V 4 bases short and J 4 bases short, with 12 bases between. The CDR3 consists of 14 residues. A few counts support this clone.

The receptor's source is a woman under 30 with acute or convalescent COVID-19. Sequencing was done on a sample of peripheral blood. This chain links TRBV9 with TRBJ2-1; D might be TRBD2 (6 bases). The CDR3 reads CASSPPGVYNEQFF. The DNA of the CDR3 is TGTGCCAGCAGCCCACCGGGGGTTTACAATGAGCAGTTCTTC.